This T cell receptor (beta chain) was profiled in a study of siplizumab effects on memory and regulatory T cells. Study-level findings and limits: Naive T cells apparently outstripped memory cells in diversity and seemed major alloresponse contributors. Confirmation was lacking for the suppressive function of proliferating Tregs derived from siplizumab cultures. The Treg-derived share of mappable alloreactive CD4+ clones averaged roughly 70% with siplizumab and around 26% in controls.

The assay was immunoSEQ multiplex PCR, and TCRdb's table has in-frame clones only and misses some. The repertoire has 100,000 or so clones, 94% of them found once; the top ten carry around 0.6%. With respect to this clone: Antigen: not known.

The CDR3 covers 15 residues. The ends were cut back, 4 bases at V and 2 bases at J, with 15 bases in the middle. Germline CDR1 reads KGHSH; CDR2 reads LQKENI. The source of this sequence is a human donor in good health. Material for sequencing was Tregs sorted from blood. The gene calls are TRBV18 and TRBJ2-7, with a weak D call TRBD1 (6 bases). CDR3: CASSRNNRVPYEQYF. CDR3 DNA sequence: TGTGCCAGCTCACGGAATAACAGGGTCCCCTACGAGCAGTACTTC.